The subject of this entry is one T cell receptor beta chain. The treatment is: randomized to nivolumab then ipilimumab (arm A) or the reverse (arm B). This sample was taken from a study of sequential checkpoint blockade in melanoma. Data came from immunoSEQ multiplex PCR; TCRdb stores just in-frame clones and leaves some out. The top ten hold roughly 20% of the sample, which has roughly 28,000 clones, roughly 73% seen once. This CDR3 contains 15 residues. Between the trimmed V and J ends, which lost 3 bases and 1 base, there was a span of 11 bases. Per the germline V gene, CDR1 is MNHEY and CDR2 is SMNVEV (reference sequence).

V gene TRBV27 combines with J gene TRBJ2-3, with D perhaps matching TRBD2 (6 bases). The sequences come from CD8+ T cells sorted from blood (inferred from file names), collected from a patient given nivolumab and ipilimumab in sequence. This receptor was obtained from a human donor with melanoma. In DNA form, the CDR3 reads TGTGCCAGCAGTTTCTCCGGGAGCGGCACAGATACGCAGTATTTT. Protein sequence: CASSFSGSGTDTQYF.